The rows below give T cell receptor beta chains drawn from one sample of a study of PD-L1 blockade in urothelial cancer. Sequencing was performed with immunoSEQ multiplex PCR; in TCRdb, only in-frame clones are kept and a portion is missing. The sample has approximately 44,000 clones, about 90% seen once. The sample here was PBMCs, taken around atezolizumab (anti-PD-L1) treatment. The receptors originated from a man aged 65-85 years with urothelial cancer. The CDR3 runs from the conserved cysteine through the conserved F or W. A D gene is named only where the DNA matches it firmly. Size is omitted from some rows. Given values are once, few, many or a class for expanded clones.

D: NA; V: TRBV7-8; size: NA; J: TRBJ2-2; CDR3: CASSLEGVFTGELFF; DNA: TGTGCCAGCAGCTTAGAGGGGGTGTTCACCGGGGAGCTGTTTTTT
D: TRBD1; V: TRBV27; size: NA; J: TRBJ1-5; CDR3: CASSLTGDFNQPQHF; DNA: TGTGCCAGCAGTTTGACAGGGGATTTCAATCAGCCCCAGCATTTT
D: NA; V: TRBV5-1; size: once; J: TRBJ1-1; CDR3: CASSPATTAMNTEAFF; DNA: TGCGCCAGCAGCCCGGCAACGACAGCTATGAACACTGAAGCTTTCTTT
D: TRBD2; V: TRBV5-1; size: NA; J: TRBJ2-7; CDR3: CASSMMSGTPYEQYF; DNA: TGCGCCAGCAGCATGATGAGCGGGACTCCCTACGAGCAGTACTTC
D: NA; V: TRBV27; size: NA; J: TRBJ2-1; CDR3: CASSLIAQPSYNEQFF; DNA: TGTGCCAGCAGTCTGATCGCACAGCCTTCCTACAATGAGCAGTTCTTC
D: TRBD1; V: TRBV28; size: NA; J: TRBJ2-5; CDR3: CASRLTGGEKTQYF; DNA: TGTGCCAGCAGGCTGACAGGGGGCGAAAAGACCCAGTACTTC
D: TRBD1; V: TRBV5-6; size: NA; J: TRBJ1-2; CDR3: CASSARDRGSYGYTF; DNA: TGTGCCAGCAGCGCCAGAGACAGGGGAAGCTATGGCTACACCTTC
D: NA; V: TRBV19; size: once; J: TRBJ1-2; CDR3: CASTPRGGREPNYGYTF; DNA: TGTGCCAGTACCCCACGGGGGGGCCGGGAGCCTAACTATGGCTACACCTTC
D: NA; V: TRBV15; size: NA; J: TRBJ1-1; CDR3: CATSRAYTEAFF; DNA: TGTGCCACCAGCAGAGCATACACTGAAGCTTTCTTT
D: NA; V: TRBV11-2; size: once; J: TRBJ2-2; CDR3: CASSPGVGGELFF; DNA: TGTGCCAGCAGCCCGGGGGTGGGCGGGGAGCTGTTTTTT
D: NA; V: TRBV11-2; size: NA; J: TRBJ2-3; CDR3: CASSLAGLEADTQYF; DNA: TGTGCCAGCAGCTTAGCGGGTTTAGAAGCAGATACGCAGTATTTT
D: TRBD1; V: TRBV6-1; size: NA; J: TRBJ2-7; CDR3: CASRGTGLQSGEYF; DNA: TGTGCCAGCAGAGGGACAGGGCTCCAATCCGGAGAGTACTTC
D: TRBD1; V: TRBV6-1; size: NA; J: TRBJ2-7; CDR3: CASSPGQGSLWEQYF; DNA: TGTGCCAGCAGTCCGGGACAGGGGTCTTTGTGGGAGCAGTACTTC
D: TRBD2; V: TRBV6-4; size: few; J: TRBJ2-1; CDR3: CASSMSGSMDEQFF; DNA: TGTGCCAGCAGTATGAGCGGGAGTATGGATGAGCAGTTCTTC
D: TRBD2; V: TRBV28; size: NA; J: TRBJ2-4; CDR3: CASSPVGGSIQYF; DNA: TGTGCCAGCAGTCCGGTGGGGGGGAGCATTCAGTACTTC
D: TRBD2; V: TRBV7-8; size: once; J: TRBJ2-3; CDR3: CASSARGRLGTDTQYF; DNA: TGTGCCAGCAGCGCCCGCGGGAGATTGGGCACAGATACGCAGTATTTT
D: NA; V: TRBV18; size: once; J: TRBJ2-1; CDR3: CASSPSLAGNEQFF; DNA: TGTGCCAGCTCACCTTCACTAGCAGGCAATGAGCAGTTCTTC
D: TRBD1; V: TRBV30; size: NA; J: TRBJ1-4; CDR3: CAGGQLKEEKLFF; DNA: TGTGCCGGGGGACAGCTTAAGGAAGAAAAACTGTTTTTT
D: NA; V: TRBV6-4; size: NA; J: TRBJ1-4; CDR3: CASSDPQGPHTTNEKLFF; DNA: TGTGCCAGCAGTGACCCCCAGGGGCCCCACACCACTAATGAAAAACTGTTTTTT
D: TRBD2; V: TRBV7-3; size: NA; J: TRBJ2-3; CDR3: CASSSRTSGTDTQYF; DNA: TGTGCCAGCAGTTCCCGTACTAGCGGGACAGATACGCAGTATTTT
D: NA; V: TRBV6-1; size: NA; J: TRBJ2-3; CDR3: CASSGGGLPTTDTQYF; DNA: TGTGCCAGCAGTGGAGGGGGACTACCAACCACAGATACGCAGTATTTT
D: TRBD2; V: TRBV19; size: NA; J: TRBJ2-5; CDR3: CASSPRTSGRVETQYF; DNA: TGTGCCAGTAGTCCGAGGACTAGCGGGAGAGTAGAGACCCAGTACTTC
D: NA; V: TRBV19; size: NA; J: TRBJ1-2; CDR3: CASSQHLGAYGYTF; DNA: TGTGCCAGTAGTCAACACCTGGGAGCCTATGGCTACACCTTC
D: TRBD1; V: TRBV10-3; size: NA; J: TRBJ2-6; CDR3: CAIQGASGANVLTF; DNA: TGTGCCATACAGGGGGCATCTGGGGCCAACGTCCTGACTTTC
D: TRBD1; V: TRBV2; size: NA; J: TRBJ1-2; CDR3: CASSEVWTGVGYTF; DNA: TGTGCCAGCAGTGAAGTTTGGACAGGGGTAGGCTACACCTTC
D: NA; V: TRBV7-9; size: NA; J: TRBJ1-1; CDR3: CASSLGGPNTEAFF; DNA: TGTGCCAGCAGCTTAGGAGGGCCGAACACTGAAGCTTTCTTT
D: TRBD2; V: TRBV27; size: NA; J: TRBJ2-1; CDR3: CASSFRASGRANNEQFF; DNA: TGTGCCAGCAGTTTCCGGGCTAGCGGGAGGGCCAACAATGAGCAGTTCTTC
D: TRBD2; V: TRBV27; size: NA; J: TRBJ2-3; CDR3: CASSSYSGRGTDTQYF; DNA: TGTGCCAGCAGTTCCTATAGCGGGAGGGGCACAGATACGCAGTATTTT
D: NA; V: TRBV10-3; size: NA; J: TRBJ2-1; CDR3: CAISEGLKDEQFF; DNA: TGTGCCATCAGCGAGGGGCTTAAGGATGAGCAGTTCTTC
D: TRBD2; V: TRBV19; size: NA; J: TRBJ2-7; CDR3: CASSPEGYKASGTAPYEQYF; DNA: TGTGCCAGTAGTCCTGAGGGTTACAAGGCTAGCGGGACCGCCCCCTACGAGCAGTACTTC
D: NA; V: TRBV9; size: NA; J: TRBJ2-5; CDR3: CASSVAAGTAQETQYF; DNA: TGTGCCAGCAGCGTAGCTGCGGGGACAGCCCAAGAGACCCAGTACTTC
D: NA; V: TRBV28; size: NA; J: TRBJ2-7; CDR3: CASGPPSYEQYF; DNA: TGTGCCAGCGGGCCCCCCTCCTACGAGCAGTACTTC
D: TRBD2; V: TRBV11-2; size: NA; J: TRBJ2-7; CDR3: CASSRTSASSYEQYF; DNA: TGTGCCAGCAGCCGGACTAGCGCATCCTCCTACGAGCAGTACTTC
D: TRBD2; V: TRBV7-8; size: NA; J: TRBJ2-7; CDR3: CASSSGLVSYEQYF; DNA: TGTGCCAGCAGCTCGGGACTAGTCTCCTACGAGCAGTACTTC
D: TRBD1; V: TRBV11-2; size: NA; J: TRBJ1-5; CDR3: CASSVSGQGNQPQHF; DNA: TGTGCCAGCAGCGTCAGTGGACAGGGAAATCAGCCCCAGCATTTT
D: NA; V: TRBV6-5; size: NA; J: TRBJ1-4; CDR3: CASRPIVTNEKLFF; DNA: TGTGCCAGCAGGCCGATAGTAACTAATGAAAAACTGTTTTTT
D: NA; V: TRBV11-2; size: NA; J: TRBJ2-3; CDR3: CASSLGDSRLSTDTQYF; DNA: TGTGCCAGCAGCTTAGGCGACAGCAGACTTAGCACAGATACGCAGTATTTT
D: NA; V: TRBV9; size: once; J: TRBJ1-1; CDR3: CASSGLTTANTEAFF; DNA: TGTGCCAGCAGCGGACTGACGACAGCAAACACTGAAGCTTTCTTT
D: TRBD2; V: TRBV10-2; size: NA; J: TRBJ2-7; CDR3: CASSSPILAGDHYEQYF; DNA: TGCGCCAGCAGTTCCCCAATCCTAGCGGGGGACCACTACGAGCAGTACTTC
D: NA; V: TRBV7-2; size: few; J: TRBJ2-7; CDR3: CASSLVTGSYEQYF; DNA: TGTGCCAGCAGCTTAGTCACGGGTTCTTACGAGCAGTACTTC
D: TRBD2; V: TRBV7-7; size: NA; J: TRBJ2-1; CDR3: CASSLGTSGSRQFF; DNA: TGTGCCAGCAGCTTAGGTACTAGCGGGAGTCGGCAGTTCTTC